One and the same sample provided the 15 T cell receptor beta chains below, sequenced in a study of T cells in Graves' hyperthyroidism and ophthalmopathy. From RNA transcripts, TCR beta CDR3 regions were amplified. RT-PCR in the first round (using the HTBI primer set) targeted the TCR CDR3. Via MiXCR, TCRdb re-called the multiplex PCR reads, giving one row per CDR3 protein. This sample has about 320,000 distinct CDR3 sequences, with roughly 15% found just once. The sequencing input was blood. The receptors here all came from a man aged 30 to 39 with Graves' hyperthyroidism.

The chain carries TRBV15 and TRBJ1-2; TRBD1 agrees at 7 bases. Germline V gives CDR1 LNHNV, CDR2 YYDKDF (reference sequence). The CDR3 spans 15 residues. V dropped 0 bases and J dropped 6; count of bases not matched to a gene: 7. CDR3 sequence reads: CATSRERSQGNGYTF. The CDR3 DNA reads TGTGCCACCAGCAGAGAGAGATCACAGGGGAATGGCTACACCTTC.

There are a few counts of this clonotype. This chain connects TRBV29-1 to TRBJ2-4, with 11 positions matching TRBD2. V lost 4 bases and J lost 7; bases outside the gene matches: 3. Germline CDR1 and CDR2: SQVTM and ANQGSEA. The CDR3 has 13 residues. The CDR3: CSVVAGGRNIQYF. The CDR3 bases are TGCAGCGTTGTAGCGGGAGGGCGGAACATTCAGTACTTC.

This clonotype was seen a handful of times. The V gene is TRBV9, the J gene TRBJ2-7; the D is unclear. V gave up 4 bases and J gave up 4 bases, with 12 bases separating them. Per germline, CDR1 SGDLS and CDR2 YYNGEE. The CDR3 length is 13 residues. The CDR3 DNA is TGTGCCAGCAGCCTTTCTTTCGGGTACGAGCAGTACTTC. This gives the protein CASSLSFGYEQYF.

This chain links TRBV4-1 with TRBJ1-5; the D gene is possibly TRBD1 (5 bases). V lost 0 bases and J 2 bases, leaving 17 bases between the germline ends. The V gene's germline CDR1 is MGHRA and CDR2 YSYEKL. The CDR3 contains 18 residues. The chain's CDR3 is CASSQDSLVWGGNQPQHF. CDR3 sequence (DNA): TGCGCCAGCAGCCAAGATAGTTTAGTCTGGGGGGGCAATCAGCCCCAGCATTTT.

A few counts support this clonotype. The chain carries TRBV20-1 and TRBJ2-3; D perhaps matches TRBD1 (5 bases). This CDR3 spans 13 amino acids. From germline, CDR1 is DFQATT and CDR2 SNEGSKA (reference sequence). V gave up 6 bases and J gave up 2 bases, with 12 bases separating them. CDR3 sequence reads: CSALGQDTDTQYF. The CDR3 nucleotides read TGCAGTGCGCTGGGGCAGGACACAGATACGCAGTATTTT.

The sample holds many counts of this clonotype. This rearrangement joins TRBV28 to TRBJ2-7; 7 nucleotides match TRBD1. After removal of 7 bases from V and 1 base from J, the junction contained 7 bases not matched to a gene. Germline V CDR1 and CDR2: MDHEN, SYDVKM. The CDR3 runs to 14 residues. CDR3 loop: CASILTGQSYEQYF. In DNA form, the CDR3 reads TGTGCCAGCATCCTGACAGGGCAGTCCTACGAGCAGTACTTC.

This clonotype was counted between two and nine times. The chain recombines TRBV3-1 with TRBJ2-5, with a tentative D call TRBD2 (6 bases). This CDR3 is built from 13 residues. V lost 1 base and J lost 7, with 10 bases in between. Germline lookup yields CDR1 LGHDT and CDR2 YNNKEL (reference sequence). For the CDR3, the DNA is TGTGCCAGCAGCCAAGTGAGGAGGGGGACCCAGTACTTC. Protein: CASSQVRRGTQYF.

The chain uses TRBV19 and TRBJ2-1, with D tentatively TRBD1 (6 bases). Between the trimmed V and J ends, which lost 5 bases and 5 bases, there was a span of 16 bases. The CDR3 contains 15 residues. Germline-derived CDR1 and CDR2 are LNHDA and SQIVND (reference sequence). CDR3 DNA sequence: TGTGCCAGTAGTCCCGGACAGCTATTTAACAATGAGCAGTTCTTC. This codes for CASSPGQLFNNEQFF.

In this sample, this clonotype turned up a few times. The CDR3 DNA follows: TGTGCCAGCAGTTACGGGAGTAATGAGCAGTTCTTC. This sequence encodes CASSYGSNEQFF. The chain links TRBV12-3 or TRBV12-4 to TRBJ2-1; TRBD2 is a possible D gene (6 bases). The CDR3 runs 12 residues. Deletions cut 4 bases from V and 7 bases from J, with 8 bases between.

The rearrangement uses TRBV28 and TRBJ1-2; D gene ambiguous. Trimming left V 6 bases short and J 4 bases short, with 12 bases between. This CDR3 comprises 13 residues. Germline CDR1 and CDR2: MDHEN and SYDVKM. Here the CDR3 DNA reads TGTGCCAGCAGCGAGGAGCAGCTCTATGGCTACACCTTC. Amino acid sequence: CASSEEQLYGYTF.

There are a few counts of this clonotype. The V call is TRBV2, the J call TRBJ2-2; D may be TRBD1 or TRBD2 (6 bases each). V lost 7 bases and J 1 base, leaving 10 bases between the germline ends. The germline V gene encodes CDR1 SNHLY and CDR2 FYNNEI. This CDR3 comprises 14 residues. CDR3 DNA sequence: TGTGCCAGCAACGGGGGCTGGAACACCGGGGAGCTGTTTTTT. This sequence encodes CASNGGWNTGELFF.

The V gene is TRBV7-3, the J gene TRBJ1-2; a possible D gene is TRBD1 (6 bases). This CDR3 comprises 12 residues. Per the germline V gene, CDR1 is SGHTA and CDR2 is FQGTGA. V was pared by 8 bases and J by 8 bases, with 15 bases between. The CDR3 spells CASGPTGGGYTF. The DNA of the CDR3 is TGTGCCAGCGGACCGACAGGTGGCGGCTACACCTTC.

The rearrangement joins TRBV12-3 or TRBV12-4 to TRBJ1-2; D remains ambiguous. V lost 2 bases and J 7 bases, leaving 14 bases between the germline ends. This CDR3 spans 14 amino acids. The CDR3 DNA follows: TGTGCCAGCAGTTTATTTCTCGAAGCGGCTGGCTACACCTTC. This encodes CASSLFLEAAGYTF.

The sample holds many counts of this clonotype. This sequence joins TRBV2 and TRBJ1-6, with a weak D call TRBD1 (6 bases). V was trimmed by 8 bases and J by 5 bases, leaving 13 bases between them. Germline values: CDR1 SNHLY, CDR2 FYNNEI. The CDR3 spans 14 residues. Written as DNA, the CDR3 is TGTGCCAGCCAACTGTCAGGGGATAATTCACCCCTCCACTTT. Translated, it gives CASQLSGDNSPLHF.

This clonotype was counted many times. The chain recombines TRBV5-1 with TRBJ2-3; a weak D match, TRBD2 (5 bases). Trimming pared 0 bases from V and 5 bases from J, leaving 13 bases between. CDR1 is SGHRS, CDR2 YFSETQ, per germline. The CDR3 is 15 amino acids. CDR3 coding DNA: TGCGCCAGCAGCTTGGAGCGGCCTCGTAGAGATACGCAGTATTTT. This encodes CASSLERPRRDTQYF.